The clone carrying this TCR beta chain was counted between two and nine times. The entry originates in a study of blood T cell repertoires in COVID-19. Turning to the study itself: Samples taken during acute and convalescent COVID-19 were collected in the United States, Italy and Spain. In each case, the material was cDNA or gDNA derived from T cells, B-cell-depleted T cells, or PBMCs.

In the original workflow: Estimates of nucleated cell counts were drawn from the amplification of reference gene primers. Data came from immunoSEQ multiplex PCR; TCRdb stores just in-frame clones and leaves some out. The DNA was the basis for D and trimming; V, J and clone size are from that table. The sample yields more than 75,000 clones, about 91% seen once. The germline V gene encodes CDR1 SEHNR and CDR2 FQNEAQ (reference sequence). The CDR3 extends over 14 amino acids. The V end lost 2 bases, the J end lost 5 bases, and 12 bases lay between the germline ends. Sequenced input: peripheral blood. This receptor was obtained from a woman older than 75 with acute or convalescent COVID-19. This rearrangement joins TRBV7-9 to TRBJ2-5; the D gene is possibly TRBD1 (5 bases). The CDR3 DNA reads as TGTGCCAGCAGCTTACAGGGTCCCTGGGAGACCCAGTACTTC. It translates to CASSLQGPWETQYF.